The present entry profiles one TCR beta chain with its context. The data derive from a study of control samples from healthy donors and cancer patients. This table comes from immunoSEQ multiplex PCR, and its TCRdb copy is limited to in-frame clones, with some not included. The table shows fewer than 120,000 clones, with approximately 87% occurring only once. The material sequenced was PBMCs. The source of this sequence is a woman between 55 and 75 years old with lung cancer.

The CDR3 sequence: CASPGRTSPGDTQYF. CDR3 nucleotide sequence: TGTGCCAGCCCAGGGCGGACTTCCCCAGGGGATACGCAGTATTTT. The chain carries TRBV11-3 and TRBJ2-3; D possibly matches TRBD1 or TRBD2 (5 bases each). The CDR3 runs to 15 residues. The V gene's germline CDR1 is SGHNT and CDR2 YENEEA. V was trimmed by 8 bases and J by 6 bases, leaving 21 bases between them.